Following are 21 T cell receptor beta chains from one sample sequenced in a study of shared clonotypes between healthy human individuals. Some clones are missing from TCRdb's copy, which holds only in-frame ones; the method was immunoSEQ multiplex PCR. The profile shows around 700,000 clones, 74% of them singletons. What was sequenced was memory CD4+ T cells sorted from blood. Subset in this sample: CD45RA-negative fraction. These receptors were taken from a woman in her twenties or thirties in good health.

J is TRBJ2-7 and V is TRBV10-3, with TRBD2 matching 13 bases. Germline CDR1 and CDR2: ENHRY and SYGVKD. V gave up 7 bases and J gave up 7 bases; unmatched junction bases: 7. CDR3 length: 14 residues. This chain's CDR3 is CAITGTSGTGEQYF. The CDR3 nucleotides read TGTGCCATCACAGGGACTAGCGGGACGGGAGAGCAGTACTTC.

This sequence joins TRBV2 and TRBJ1-4; D not resolved. The length of the CDR3 is 11 residues. Trimming left V 3 bases short and J 14 bases short, with 10 bases between. Germline CDR1 and CDR2: SNHLY and FYNNEI. The CDR3 region has the DNA TGTGCCAGCAGTGACCCCCCTAGTCTGTTTTTT. It yields the protein CASSDPPSLFF.

A few counts support this clone. V usage is TRBV11-2 and J usage is TRBJ2-1; D is perhaps TRBD2 (5 bases). In germline, CDR1 is SGHAT, CDR2 FQNNGV. There are 16 residues in the CDR3. Trimming stripped 2 bases from V and 0 bases from J, with 11 bases between. The CDR3 sequence is CASSLFRGSSYNEQFF. The CDR3 nucleotides are TGTGCCAGCAGCTTATTTAGAGGGAGCTCCTACAATGAGCAGTTCTTC. The variable domain in full, with the rest retrieved from reference TRBV11-2 and TRBJ2-1, is EAGVAQSPRYKIIEKRQSVAFWCNPISGHATLYWYQQILGQGPKLLIQFQNNGVVDDSQLPKDRFSAERLKGVDSTLKIQPAKLEDSAVYLCASSLFRGSSYNEQFFGPGTRLTVL.

This clone was seen only once. The chain recombines TRBV7-9 with TRBJ2-5; 8 bases are a match to TRBD2. This CDR3 is built from 15 residues. Germline V gene data show CDR1 as SEHNR and CDR2 as FQNEAQ (reference sequence). With V trimmed by 11 bases and J by 5 bases, 16 bases remained unmatched. The CDR3 DNA reads TGTGCCCTCGTTGAGGGACTAGGAGAAATGGAGACCCAGTACTTC. It codes for CALVEGLGEMETQYF.

The chain employs TRBV7-8 and TRBJ1-2; no definite D call. Trimming pared 3 bases from V and 3 bases from J, leaving 5 bases between. The CDR3 has 12 residues. Germline V gene sequence: CDR1 SGHVS, CDR2 FQNEAQ. The chain's CDR3 is CASSFQDYGYTF. DNA of the CDR3: TGTGCCAGCAGCTTCCAGGACTATGGCTACACCTTC.

The V call is TRBV7-9, the J call TRBJ2-5; D unclear. CDR3 length: 15 residues. Germline lookup yields CDR1 SEHNR and CDR2 FQNEAQ (reference sequence). Trimming left V 5 bases short and J 5 bases short, with 18 bases between. DNA of the CDR3: TGTGCCAGCAGCCCAACCGGCCTAGGGCGTGAGACCCAGTACTTC. It specifies CASSPTGLGRETQYF.

The V call is TRBV6-1, the J call TRBJ2-2; a possible D gene is TRBD1 (6 bases). Germline V gene data show CDR1 as MNHNS and CDR2 as SASEGT. The CDR3 spans 14 residues. V lost 5 bases, J lost 3 bases, and 10 bases lay in between. The chain's CDR3 is CASSPHRDTGELFF. The CDR3 bases are TGTGCCAGCAGTCCACACAGGGACACCGGGGAGCTGTTTTTT.

The chain employs TRBV25-1 and TRBJ1-2; unclear D gene. Germline V lookup: CDR1 MGHDK, CDR2 SYGVNS. Between the trimmed V and J ends, which lost 2 bases and 0 bases, there was a span of 10 bases. The CDR3 is made up of 15 amino acids. CDR3 DNA sequence: TGTGCCAGCAGTGAACAAAGGGAGGCTAACTATGGCTACACCTTC. This encodes CASSEQREANYGYTF.

V and J are TRBV6-5 and TRBJ2-5; D not certain. Per the germline V gene, CDR1 is MNHEY and CDR2 is SVGAGI. The CDR3 runs to 11 residues. The V end lost 6 bases, the J end lost 4 bases, and 6 bases lay between the germline ends. CDR3 residues: CASSSRETQYF. The CDR3 DNA follows: TGTGCCAGCAGCTCCCGAGAGACCCAGTACTTC.

The rearrangement links TRBV7-2 to TRBJ1-5; TRBD1 might be the D (5 bases). This CDR3 has 16 residues. The germline V gene encodes CDR1 SGHTA and CDR2 FQGNSA. Trimming stripped 4 bases from V and 2 bases from J, with 15 bases between. The CDR3 protein is CASSSDGALRNQPQHF. The CDR3 DNA is TGTGCCAGCAGCTCTGATGGGGCACTGCGCAATCAGCCCCAGCATTTT.

The table lists this clone with a few counts. The chain recombines TRBV2 with TRBJ1-1; no definite D call. Trimming cost V 6 bases and J 1 base, with 9 bases left between them. Germline CDR1 SNHLY, CDR2 FYNNEI. This CDR3 contains 13 residues. The CDR3 nucleotides are TGTGCCAGCAGGGTGGTGGAGAACACTGAAGCTTTCTTT. Protein: CASRVVENTEAFF.

This clone was counted once. The chain links TRBV7-2 to TRBJ1-3; tentative D call: TRBD1 (6 bases). The V and J ends lost 5 bases and 0 bases respectively, with 11 bases between them. CDR1 is SGHTA and CDR2 is FQGNSA in the germline V gene. The CDR3 spans 15 residues. CDR3 coding DNA: TGTGCCAGCAGCCCAGGGGTGGGCTCTGGAAACACCATATATTTT. Translation: CASSPGVGSGNTIYF.

This clone came up many times. This rearrangement joins TRBV14 to TRBJ2-1, with D tentatively TRBD2 (6 bases). Trimming stripped 5 bases from V and 4 bases from J, with 21 bases between. The CDR3 is 17 amino acids. Germline CDR1 SGHDN, CDR2 FVKESK. DNA of the CDR3: TGTGCCAGCAGCACACACCGGGACTTTCATCGATACAATGAGCAGTTCTTC. As protein: CASSTHRDFHRYNEQFF. Using reference TRBV14 and TRBJ2-1 for the parts outside the CDR3, the full variable domain is EAGVTQFPSHSVIEKGQTVTLRCDPISGHDNLYWYRRVMGKEIKFLLHFVKESKQDESGMPNNRFLAERTGGTYSTLKVQPAELEDSGVYFCASSTHRDFHRYNEQFFGPGTRLTVL.

The table lists this clone with many counts. The chain employs TRBV27 and TRBJ1-1; no firm D call. Deletions cut 7 bases from V and 1 base from J, with 10 bases between. This CDR3 has 13 amino acids. Germline V gene sequence: CDR1 MNHEY, CDR2 SMNVEV (reference sequence). This CDR3 is CASTKAGNTEAFF. DNA for the CDR3: TGTGCCAGCACCAAGGCGGGGAACACTGAAGCTTTCTTT.

V is TRBV6-1 and J is TRBJ1-5; D call uncertain. The germline V and J ends were trimmed by 5 bases and 1 base, with 12 bases remaining between them. Germline V gene data show CDR1 as MNHNS and CDR2 as SASEGT. CDR3 length: 15 residues. In DNA, the CDR3 is TGTGCCAGCAGTAGAGACGGCTGGAGCAATCAGCCCCAGCATTTT. It specifies CASSRDGWSNQPQHF.

CDR3: CASSENGYEQYF. The CDR3 nucleotides are TGTGCCAGCAGTGAAAACGGTTACGAGCAGTACTTC. The chain couples TRBV6-1 to TRBJ2-7; D is uncertain. Germline V gives CDR1 MNHNS, CDR2 SASEGT. The CDR3 consists of 12 residues. The V and J ends lost 2 bases and 4 bases respectively, with 6 bases between them.

This rearrangement joins TRBV5-1 to TRBJ2-7; D perhaps matches TRBD2 (5 bases). Germline-derived CDR1 and CDR2 are SGHRS and YFSETQ. Trimming left V 0 bases short and J 5 bases short, with 18 bases between. The CDR3 runs to 16 residues. The CDR3 reads CASSLGVGGGLNEQYF. The CDR3 DNA sequence: TGCGCCAGCAGCTTGGGAGTAGGAGGTGGATTAAACGAGCAGTACTTC. The whole variable domain, filled in from reference TRBV5-1 and TRBJ2-7, reads KAGVTQTPRYLIKTRGQQVTLSCSPISGHRSVSWYQQTPGQGLQFLFEYFSETQRNKGNFPGRFSGRQFSNSRSEMNVSTLELGDSALYLCASSLGVGGGLNEQYFGPGTRLTVT.

In its sample, this clone was seen a few times. In the same sample, other DNA sequences code for this CDR3. This sequence joins TRBV7-2 and TRBJ2-1, with 7 positions matching TRBD2. J gave up 4 bases and V 3 bases, and 6 bases lay outside the gene matches. This CDR3 spans 15 amino acids. Per the germline V gene, CDR1 is SGHTA and CDR2 is FQGNSA. Here the CDR3 reads CASSLGLLTYNEQFF. The CDR3 DNA reads as TGTGCCAGCAGCTTGGGACTACTCACTTACAATGAGCAGTTCTTC.

The V gene is TRBV6-1, the J gene TRBJ2-5; 7 bases fit TRBD1. The tail of the sequence fits TRBJ2-7 better, so the J call may be wrong. CDR1 is MNHNS, CDR2 SASEGT, per germline. The CDR3 runs to 14 residues. Written as DNA, the CDR3 is TGTGCCAGCAGAATGACAGGGAGCTCCTACGAGCAGTACTTC. This sequence encodes CASRMTGSSYEQYF.

The rearrangement joins TRBV5-5 to TRBJ1-2; D gene ambiguous. The CDR3 runs 14 residues. The V end was cut by 0 bases, the J end by 2 bases, with 8 bases between. The germline V gene has CDR1 SGHKS and CDR2 YYEKEE (reference sequence). CDR3 DNA sequence: TGTGCCAGCAGCTTGGGATCAGGAAACTATGGCTACACCTTC. Its translation: CASSLGSGNYGYTF.

The sample holds one count of this clone. A read error may be the cause here, since a much bigger clone is one base away. The rearrangement links TRBV2 to TRBJ1-2; D call uncertain. The CDR3 has 13 residues. The germline V gene encodes CDR1 SNHLY and CDR2 FYNNEI. The ends were cut back, 5 bases at V and 3 bases at J, with 10 bases in the middle. The DNA of the CDR3 is TGTGCCAGCAGTCGGGAGAGGGACTATGGCTACACCTTC. Protein product: CASSRERDYGYTF.